These T cell receptor beta chains were read from a single sample in a study of CD8+ T cells in alopecia areata. The repertoire was sequenced with immunoSEQ multiplex PCR; TCRdb's copy has only in-frame clones and lacks some. The sample contains more than 85,000 clones, 50% to 75% of which appear only once. The starting material was CD8+ T cells sorted from blood, obtained at week 4, from a patient treated with tofacitinib. These receptors all stem from a human donor with alopecia areata. The CDR3 runs from the conserved cysteine through the conserved F or W. A D gene is named only where the DNA matches it firmly. Size values are once, few and many counts, or a class for expanded clones, and some rows have none.

TRBJ2-3 . TRBV7-3 16 TRBD2 TGTGCCAGCAGCTTAGTAGCGGGATTCGGCACAGATACGCAGTATTTT CASSLVAGFGTDTQYF
TRBJ2-1 . TRBV5-1 15 TRBD1 TGCGCCAGCAGCCCCGGACAGGGGGCGGCCGTTGAGCAGTTCTTC CASSPGQGAAVEQFF
TRBJ2-5 . TRBV5-6 13 . TGTGCCAGCAGCTTGGTTGGGGGGGAGACCCAGTACTTC CASSLVGGETQYF
TRBJ2-1 . TRBV7-9 13 . TGTGCCAGCAGCTTAGTCGGTCTAAGTGAGCAGTTCTTC CASSLVGLSEQFF
TRBJ1-1 few TRBV29-1 13 . TGCAGCGTTGAAGGGGGGGATAACACTGAAGCTTTCTTT CSVEGGDNTEAFF
TRBJ2-7 few TRBV29-1 18 . TGCAGCGTTCCCTTCCTTCCTAGCTTCAACAGGGTTCTCTACGAGCAGTACTTC CSVPFLPSFNRVLYEQYF
TRBJ2-1 . TRBV27 12 . TGTGCCAGCAGTTTATTTCCGGGTGAGCAGTTCTTC CASSLFPGEQFF
TRBJ2-3 . TRBV7-2 13 . TGTGCCAGCAGCAGGGGTTTGACAGATACGCAGTATTTT CASSRGLTDTQYF
TRBJ1-1 once TRBV27 16 TRBD1 TGTGCCAGCAGCTCAGACAGGGGGCGACGTTGGACTGAAGCTTTCTTT CASSSDRGRRWTEAFF
TRBJ1-6 . TRBV5-1 14 . TGCGCCAGCAGCTCTACAGGGAGTCGTTCACCCCTCCACTTT CASSSTGSRSPLHF
TRBJ2-7 . TRBV2 15 TRBD1 TGTGCCAGCAGGGACCCGGGACAGGGGGACTACGAGCAGTACTTC CASRDPGQGDYEQYF
TRBJ2-1 many TRBV5-4 11 . TGTGCCAGCAGCTTGAACAATGAGCAGTTCTTC CASSLNNEQFF
TRBJ2-2 . TRBV13 17 . TGTGCCAGCAGCTTAGAATTGGGGAAAGCGGACACCGGGGAGCTGTTTTTT CASSLELGKADTGELFF
TRBJ2-1 few TRBV27 14 . TGTGCCAGCAGTGTTAATGCGGTTAGTGCTGAGCAGTTCTTC CASSVNAVSAEQFF
TRBJ2-7 . TRBV28 15 TRBD2 TGTGCCAGCAGTTTTATAGCGGGACCGCACCACGAGCAGTACTTC CASSFIAGPHHEQYF
TRBJ2-3 few TRBV2 13 . TGTGCCAGCAGTGTGGACTCCACAGATACGCAGTATTTT CASSVDSTDTQYF
TRBJ1-1 . TRBV7-3 14 . TGTGCCAGCAGCTCCGACGGGGGATTCACTGAAGCTTTCTTT CASSSDGGFTEAFF
TRBJ2-2 few TRBV7-3 12 . TGTGCCAGCAGCCCCCGTACCGGGGAGCTGTTTTTT CASSPRTGELFF
TRBJ2-3 . TRBV2 17 TRBD2 TGTGCCAGCAGTGAATTCAGCGGGAGGGCCAGAACAGATACGCAGTATTTT CASSEFSGRARTDTQYF
TRBJ2-7 . TRBV29-1 13 TRBD1 TGCAGCGTTGTCTTCAGGGGGCAAAGCGGGCAGTACTTC CSVVFRGQSGQYF
TRBJ2-5 few TRBV7-9 13 . TGTGCCAGCAGCTTAAGTCCCCCCGAGACCCAGTACTTC CASSLSPPETQYF
TRBJ2-2 . TRBV5-1 15 . TGCGCCAGCAGCCCCTGGACACCTAACACCGGGGAGCTGTTTTTT CASSPWTPNTGELFF
TRBJ2-3 . TRBV29-1 14 TRBD2 TGCAGCGTGACCGTCGGGGGGAACACAGATACGCAGTATTTT CSVTVGGNTDTQYF
TRBJ1-2 . TRBV29-1 13 . TGCAGCGCTAGGGAGTCCGGGGACTATGGCTACACCTTC CSARESGDYGYTF
TRBJ2-5 . TRBV2 16 . TGTGCCAGCAGTGAGCCCAGACTAGGAACCCGAGAGACCCAGTACTTC CASSEPRLGTRETQYF
TRBJ1-3 few TRBV29-1 13 . TGCAGCGTTGCAGGGAGCTCTGGAAACACCATATATTTT CSVAGSSGNTIYF
TRBJ2-1 many TRBV14 12 TRBD1 TGTGCCAGCAGCCAGCCCGGGACAGGGGTGTTCTTC CASSQPGTGVFF
TRBJ2-4 . TRBV28 15 . TGTGCCAGCAGAAAGACAGACTTAGCCAAAAACATTCAGTACTTC CASRKTDLAKNIQYF
TRBJ1-4 . TRBV10-3 11 . TGTGCCATCAGTGAAGGTGAAAAACTGTTTTTT CAISEGEKLFF
TRBJ1-6 . TRBV9 17 TRBD1 TGTGCCAGCAGCGCCCACCCGGGACAGGGAACGAATTCACCCCTCCACTTT CASSAHPGQGTNSPLHF
TRBJ1-2 . TRBV2 15 TRBD1 TGTGCCAGCAGTGAGGGGACAGGGGTACGCTATGGCTACACCTTC CASSEGTGVRYGYTF
TRBJ2-3 . TRBV4-1 14 . TGCGCCAGCAGCACATGGACGAGCACAGATACGCAGTATTTT CASSTWTSTDTQYF
TRBJ2-1 . TRBV7-9 15 TRBD1 TGTGCCAGCAGCCCCGGGACAGGGGGGTACAATGAGCAGTTCTTC CASSPGTGGYNEQFF
TRBJ1-5 . TRBV7-9 15 . TGTGCCAGCAGCCCCGCGGGGAAAGGCGATCAGCCCCAGCATTTT CASSPAGKGDQPQHF
TRBJ2-1 . TRBV4-2 16 . TGTGCCAGCAGCCAAGATGGGGGGGGGCCCTACAATGAGCAGTTCTTC CASSQDGGGPYNEQFF
TRBJ2-2 . TRBV29-1 13 TRBD1 TGCAGCGTATGGACAGGGAGCACCGGGGAGCTGTTTTTT CSVWTGSTGELFF
TRBJ2-1 . TRBV7-9 12 TRBD1 TGTGCCAGCAGCCCTACAGGGGATGAGCAGTTCTTC CASSPTGDEQFF
TRBJ1-1 . TRBV5-1 11 . TGCGCCAGCAGAGTAGGGACTGAAGCTTTCTTT CASRVGTEAFF
TRBJ1-2 few TRBV27 9 . TGTGCCAGCTTATACGGCTACACCTTC CASLYGYTF
TRBJ1-1 . TRBV6-5 15 . TGTGCCAGCAGTCCCTCATTCCCCTTGAACACTGAAGCTTTCTTT CASSPSFPLNTEAFF
TRBJ2-3 . TRBV14 16 TRBD2 TGTGCCAGCAGCCATTTTGGGAGGGCCGTTGGAGATACGCAGTATTTT CASSHFGRAVGDTQYF
TRBJ2-1 . TRBV27 13 . TGTGCCAGCAGTCCTGGAGGGAGTAATAGACTGTTCTTC CASSPGGSNRLFF
TRBJ1-2 few TRBV27 12 . TGTGCCAGCATGGCGGGGGCGAGTGGCTACACCTTC CASMAGASGYTF
TRBJ2-2 . TRBV7-9 15 . TGTGCCAGCAGCTTATGGGACCTGAACACCGGGGAGCTGTTTTTT CASSLWDLNTGELFF
TRBJ1-1 . TRBV28 16 TRBD1 TGTGCCGGGGGCGGACAGGGAATCGGCATGAACACTGAAGCTTTCTTT CAGGGQGIGMNTEAFF
TRBJ1-5 . TRBV7-9 15 . TGTGCCAGCAGCGAAGGACAGTATAGCAATCAGCCCCAGCATTTT CASSEGQYSNQPQHF
TRBJ1-2 . TRBV5-4 15 TRBD1 TGTGCCCCAGGAGCGGGGACAGTCCCTAACTATGGCTACACCTTC CAPGAGTVPNYGYTF
TRBJ2-7 once TRBV5-1 14 TRBD1 TGCGCCAGCAGCATCCGGGACAGCTCCTACGAGCAGTACTTC CASSIRDSSYEQYF
TRBJ2-4 . TRBV25-1 13 TRBD2 TGTGCCGTCGGGGGGGCAGCCAAAAACATTCAGTACTTC CAVGGAAKNIQYF
TRBJ2-5 few TRBV7-6 15 TRBD1 TGTGCCAGCAGCTTAGGGCAGGGGGCCAGGGAGACCCAGTACTTC CASSLGQGARETQYF
TRBJ2-7 once TRBV27 15 . TGTGCCAGCAGTCCCCCACACAGCTCGACCTACGAGCAGTACTTC CASSPPHSSTYEQYF
TRBJ2-3 . TRBV20-1 8 . TGCAGTGCCCTGTCTTCAAATTTT CSALSSNF
TRBJ2-7 . TRBV5-4 12 . TGTGCCAGCAGCTCGTCAAACTACGAGCAGTACTTC CASSSSNYEQYF
TRBJ2-7 . TRBV7-1 13 . TGTGCCAGCAGCTTAGCCCGGACCAACGAGCAGTACTTC CASSLARTNEQYF
TRBJ2-1 few TRBV4-3 16 TRBD2 TGCGCCAGCAGCCAAGATCTAGCGGGAGTTTTTAATGAGCAGTTCTTC CASSQDLAGVFNEQFF
TRBJ1-1 . TRBV29-1 13 TRBD1 TGCAGCGTCGAGACAGGGGCCATTAACGAAGCTTTCTTT CSVETGAINEAFF